Ten or more counts support the clone carrying this TCR beta chain. Indicated time point: newly diagnosed GD, antithyroid drugs for less than 3 months. Making the TCR library involved RNA that had been extracted from PBMCs. This sample was included in a study of regulatory T cells in long-lasting Graves disease. Relying on iRepertoire HTBI primers and Arm-PCR of CDR3 regions, the team built TCR beta libraries. A single record per CDR3 protein comes from TCRdb applying MiXCR to the multiplex PCR reads. Of some 330,000 distinct CDR3 sequences in the sample, about an eighth are singletons; the top ten hold approximately 17%. This CDR3 is built from 14 residues. Per germline, CDR1 MNHNS and CDR2 SASEGT. Deletions cut 6 bases from V and 6 bases from J, with 18 bases between. This sample was shared with a second study, whose subject was T cells in Graves' hyperthyroidism and ophthalmopathy. From that report: Ophthalmopathy, which appeared later, was predicted by the model a median roughly 6.5 months before onset.

The sequenced sample was peripheral blood mononuclear cells (PBMCs), obtained at new diagnosis, from a patient treated with antithyroid drugs. V usage is TRBV6-1 and J usage is TRBJ2-7, with D possibly TRBD1 on 6 matching bases. This clonotype was sampled from a woman aged 18-35 years with Graves disease. Written as DNA, the CDR3 is TGTGCCAGCAGACGTACAGGGCCGAGGTTCGAGCAGTACTTC. Translating it yields CASRRTGPRFEQYF.